These 19 T cell receptor beta chains were all obtained from the same sample, sequenced in a study of somatic mutations in cytotoxic T cells in rheumatoid arthritis. Repertoires were generated with immunoSEQ multiplex PCR, while TCRdb's copy carries only in-frame clones and drops some. The table has roughly 20,000 clones, 80% to 85% seen once. Sequencing input: CD8+ T cells sorted from blood. The receptors here all came from an adult with rheumatoid arthritis.

The gene calls are TRBV7-6 and TRBJ2-7; 7 bases agree with TRBD2. The germline V gene has CDR1 SGHVS and CDR2 FNYEAQ. CDR3 length: 15 amino acids. Losses at the gene ends were 1 base for V and 3 bases for J; bases not matched to a gene: 6. Here the CDR3 DNA reads TGTGCCAGCAGCTTAGAGGCGGGGGTCTACTACGAGCAGTACTTC. Translating it yields CASSLEAGVYYEQYF.

Only one count was recorded for this clone. The chain combines TRBV11-2 with TRBJ1-2; 10 nucleotides line up with TRBD1. CDR1 is SGHAT, CDR2 FQNNGV, per germline. This CDR3 has 15 amino acids. Trimming removed 0 bases from V and 3 bases from J; junction bases left unmatched: 1. Written as DNA, the CDR3 is TGTGCCAGCAGCTTAGACGGGACAGGGGACTATGGCTACACCTTC. Translation gives CASSLDGTGDYGYTF.

The chain links TRBV7-2 to TRBJ1-2, with a weak D call TRBD1 (6 bases). Germline assignment: CDR1 SGHTA and CDR2 FQGNSA. Trimming shortened V by 1 base and J by 6 bases, and 9 bases separated the two germline ends. There are 13 residues in the CDR3. The CDR3 is CASSLGSGDGYTF. CDR3 bases: TGTGCCAGCAGCTTAGGGTCAGGGGATGGCTACACCTTC.

This sequence joins TRBV6-4 and TRBJ2-3; a weak D match, TRBD2 (6 bases). The CDR3 length is 16 residues. The V gene lost 1 base and the J gene lost 2 bases, with 13 bases spanning the gap. Germline CDR1 reads MRHNA; CDR2 reads SNTAGT. The CDR3 DNA is TGTGCCAGCAGTGACTTGGCGGGGAGTCACACAGATACGCAGTATTTT. Translated, it gives CASSDLAGSHTDTQYF.

The chain employs TRBV6-5 and TRBJ2-7; perhaps D is TRBD1 or TRBD2 (5 bases each). V lost 6 bases and J 0 bases, leaving 9 bases between the germline ends. Germline assignment: CDR1 MNHEY and CDR2 SVGAGI. The CDR3 has 13 residues. The CDR3 protein is CASRTGASYEQYF. The CDR3 nucleotides are TGTGCCAGCAGGACCGGGGCCTCCTACGAGCAGTACTTC.

In nucleotides, the CDR3 is TGCGCCAGCAGCCAAGGCGGACAGCTCACTGAAGCTTTCTTT. Its protein is CASSQGGQLTEAFF. The chain is built from TRBV4-1 and TRBJ1-1; tentative D call: TRBD1 (6 bases). The CDR3 has 14 residues. CDR1 and CDR2 from the germline V gene are MGHRA and YSYEKL. V dropped 1 base and J dropped 4 bases, with 10 bases sitting between them.

The J gene is TRBJ2-2, the V gene TRBV5-6, with D perhaps given as TRBD1 or TRBD2 (6 bases each). The germline V gene has CDR1 SGHDT and CDR2 YYEEEE. This CDR3 has 15 amino acids. The germline V and J ends were trimmed by 4 bases and 7 bases, with 17 bases remaining between them. The CDR3 nucleotides read TGTGCCAGCAGCCTTGGAGGGGGTTTTAACGGGGAGCTGTTTTTT. Its protein is CASSLGGGFNGELFF.

J is TRBJ1-5 and V is TRBV19, with TRBD1 matching over 8 bases. The germline gives CDR1 LNHDA, CDR2 SQIVND (reference sequence). The CDR3 sequence is 19 residues long. The ends lost 4 bases at V and 0 bases at J; junction bases unmatched: 14. The CDR3 here is CASSTPQGQGGYSNQPQHF. The CDR3, as DNA: TGTGCCAGTAGTACCCCCCAAGGACAGGGTGGTTATAGCAATCAGCCCCAGCATTTT.

The chain's CDR3 is CASSPGEAAAGLFF. In DNA, the CDR3 is TGTGCCAGTAGCCCGGGAGAGGCCGCGGCAGGACTGTTTTTT. The chain joins TRBV19 to TRBJ1-4; D unresolved. The germline gives CDR1 LNHDA, CDR2 SQIVND (reference sequence). The V gene lost 6 bases and the J gene lost 13 bases, with 21 bases spanning the gap. The CDR3 is made up of 14 amino acids.

This chain joins TRBV27 and TRBJ2-2; no clear D gene. V was cut by 3 bases and J by 4 bases, with 3 bases left in between. This CDR3 region has 12 residues. Germline CDR1 is MNHEY and CDR2 is SMNVEV (reference sequence). In nucleotides, the CDR3 is TGTGCCAGCAGTTTTTCCACCGGGGAGCTGTTTTTT. It codes for CASSFSTGELFF.

This chain connects TRBV9 to TRBJ2-3; D ambiguous. Deletions cut 0 bases from V and 4 bases from J, with 9 bases between. The CDR3 covers 14 residues. Germline-derived CDR1 and CDR2 are SGDLS and YYNGEE. The CDR3 DNA reads as TGTGCCAGCAGCGTAGAAGGTGGCGCAGATACGCAGTATTTT. Translated: CASSVEGGADTQYF.

The chain uses TRBV28 and TRBJ1-1; tentatively, D is TRBD1 (5 bases). V lost 3 bases, J lost 1 base, and 6 bases lay in between. CDR1 and CDR2 (germline): MDHEN, SYDVKM. The CDR3 extends over 13 amino acids. The CDR3 DNA sequence: TGTGCCAGCAGTTTGAGGGGGAACACTGAAGCTTTCTTT. Translated, it gives CASSLRGNTEAFF.

DNA for the CDR3: TGTGCCAGCAGCCAAGATAACCGGGCTAGCGGGAGTCTGAGCTCCTACAATGAGCAGTTCTTC. It is translated as CASSQDNRASGSLSSYNEQFF. V and J are TRBV4-2 and TRBJ2-1, with 10 bases that match TRBD2. CDR1 and CDR2 from the germline V gene are LGHNA and YNFKEQ. The CDR3 is 21 residues long. Germline trimming cut 0 bases from V and 0 bases from J; bases unmatched to any gene: 14.

The J gene is TRBJ2-1, the V gene TRBV2; 9 nucleotides agree with TRBD1. The CDR3 contains 14 residues. Germline CDR1 reads SNHLY; CDR2 reads FYNNEI. Unmatched junction bases numbered 8, after V lost 7 bases and J lost 7 bases. CDR3 loop: CASIRGQGRNEQFF. In DNA, the CDR3 is TGTGCCAGCATTCGCGGACAGGGGCGGAATGAGCAGTTCTTC. Variable domain in full (rest from reference TRBV2 and TRBJ2-1): EPEVTQTPSHQVTQMGQEVILRCVPISNHLYFYWYRQILGQKVEFLVSFYNNEISEKSEIFDDQFSVERPDGSNFTLKIRSTKLEDSAMYFCASIRGQGRNEQFFGPGTRLTVL.

V is TRBV29-1 and J is TRBJ2-5; maybe TRBD2 (7 bases). The CDR3 extends over 14 amino acids. Looked up from germline, CDR1 is SQVTM and CDR2 is ANQGSEA. Trimming pared 7 bases from V and 2 bases from J, leaving 17 bases between. The CDR3 spells CSALRGHPQETQYF. The CDR3 nucleotides read TGCAGCGCTTTGCGGGGGCATCCTCAAGAGACCCAGTACTTC.

The rearrangement links TRBV15 to TRBJ2-1; D unclear. CDR1 and CDR2 from the germline V gene are LNHNV and YYDKDF (reference sequence). Deletions cut 0 bases from V and 6 bases from J, with 12 bases between. The CDR3 totals 15 residues. CDR3: CATSRDSSAINEQFF. CDR3 DNA sequence: TGTGCCACCAGCAGAGATTCTTCGGCTATCAATGAGCAGTTCTTC.

V is TRBV4-2 and J is TRBJ1-1; D not resolved. Germline CDR1 reads LGHNA; CDR2 reads YNFKEQ. V lost 4 bases and J lost 4, with 13 bases in between. This CDR3 contains 14 residues. The CDR3 reads CASSPSGLGTEAFF. The CDR3 region has the DNA TGTGCCAGCAGCCCTTCGGGCTTGGGCACTGAAGCTTTCTTT.

This chain joins TRBV11-2 and TRBJ2-7; either TRBD1 or TRBD2 may fit D (6 bases each). Germline V gives CDR1 SGHAT, CDR2 FQNNGV. Trimming left V 7 bases short and J 7 bases short, with 14 bases between. CDR3 size: 12 residues. CDR3 nucleotide sequence: TGTGCCAGCACCCAAGGGGGGCAAGAGCAGTACTTC. Encoded protein: CASTQGGQEQYF.

The rearrangement joins TRBV9 to TRBJ2-5, with D possibly TRBD2 on 6 matching bases. Germline CDR1 SGDLS, CDR2 YYNGEE. Deletions cut 0 bases from V and 2 bases from J, with 11 bases between. There are 15 residues in the CDR3. The CDR3 DNA follows: TGTGCCAGCAGCGTAGGGGGCGGACTACAAGAGACCCAGTACTTC. Its translation: CASSVGGGLQETQYF.